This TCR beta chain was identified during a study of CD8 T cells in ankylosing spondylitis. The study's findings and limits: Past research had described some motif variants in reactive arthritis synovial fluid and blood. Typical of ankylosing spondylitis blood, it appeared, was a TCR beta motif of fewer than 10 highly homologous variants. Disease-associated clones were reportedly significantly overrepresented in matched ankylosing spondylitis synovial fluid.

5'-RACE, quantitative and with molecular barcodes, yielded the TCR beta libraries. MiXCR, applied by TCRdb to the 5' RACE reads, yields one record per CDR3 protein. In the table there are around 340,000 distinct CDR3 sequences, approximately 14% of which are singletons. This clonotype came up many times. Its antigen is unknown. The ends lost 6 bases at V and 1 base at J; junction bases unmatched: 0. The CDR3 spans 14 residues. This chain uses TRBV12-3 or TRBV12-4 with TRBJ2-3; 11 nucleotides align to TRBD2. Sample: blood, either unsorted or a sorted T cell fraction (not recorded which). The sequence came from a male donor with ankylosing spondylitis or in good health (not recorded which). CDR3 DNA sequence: TGTGCCAGCAGGACTAGCGGGGGCACAGATACGCAGTATTTT. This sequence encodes CASRTSGGTDTQYF.